The 4 T cell receptor beta chains below were found in one sample sequenced in a study of T cells expressing NK-cell markers. Following a re-call of the 5' RACE reads, TCRdb has one entry per CDR3 protein and lacks DNA. This table lists about 440,000 distinct CDR3 sequences. The specimen was blood T cells: a sorted CD56 or NKG2C T cell subset, CD4+ or CD8+ T cells, or bulk PBMC T cells (not recorded which). The receptors here all came from a woman aged 18-70 years in good health.

The chain couples TRBV27 to TRBJ2-3. Germline V gene data show CDR1 as MNHEY and CDR2 as SMNVEV (reference sequence). The CDR3 contains 18 residues. The CDR3 here is CASSFEVWRNTSTDTQYF.

CDR3 sequence reads: CATSDLLGPGHFFF. The V call is TRBV24-1, the J call TRBJ2-5; TCRdb calls TRBD1, which cannot be checked without DNA. Germline V gene sequence: CDR1 KGHDR, CDR2 SFDVKD. The CDR3 is made up of 14 amino acids.

The rearrangement links TRBV6-2 or TRBV6-3 to TRBJ2-7. The CDR3 runs to 11 residues. CDR1 and CDR2 from the germline V gene are MNHEY and SVGEGT. This CDR3 reads CASSLTWEQYF.

The genes are TRBV5-5 and TRBJ1-1; TCRdb reports TRBD1, a call that lacks DNA to check it against. CDR1 and CDR2 from the germline V gene are SGHKS and YYEKEE (reference sequence). The CDR3 is 15 residues long. The CDR3 region is CASSSWWGENTEAFF.